These 20 T cell receptor delta chains were all obtained from the same sample, sequenced in a study of γδ T cells in repeated Plasmodium falciparum infection. TCRdb re-called the multiplex PCR reads using CATT. The data hold 70,000 to 95,000 delta-chain clones, with around 1.4% observed a single time. Gammadelta T cells were flow-sorted from PBMC into Vgamma9/Vdelta2+ and Vdelta2-negative populations for bulk analysis. Material for sequencing was gamma-delta T cells from blood. The receptors were sampled from a pool of human donors (malaria-infected and uninfected, not separated).

As for this clone: The TCRdb record carries a much larger clone's protein, which differs from this DNA's translation at residue 3; a read error is the likely cause, and the protein listed here is the DNA translation. This chain uses TRDV2 with TRDJ3, with 13 bases identical to TRDD3. TCRdb gives no J gene; it was assigned here by matching the DNA to germline. CDR1 GEAIGNYY and CDR2 EKD come from the germline V gene. The CDR3 is 19 residues long. This CDR3 is CARDKVLGDTTWDTRQMFF. The CDR3 DNA reads TGTGCCCGTGACAAAGTACTGGGGGATACGACCTGGGACACCCGACAGATGTTTTTC.

This clone was detected a few times. The TCRdb record carries a much larger clone's protein, which differs from this DNA's translation at residue 6; a read error is the likely cause, and the protein listed here is the DNA translation. The chain links TRDV1 to TRDJ1; 7 bases map to TRDD3. With 9 bases clipped from V and 4 bases from J, the junction kept 11 bases outside the gene matches. The CDR3 length is 14 residues. The germline CDR1 and CDR2 sequences are TSWWSYY and QGS. CDR3 loop: CALLGGTGFDKLIF. CDR3 nucleotide sequence: TGTGCTCTCCTGGGGGGTACCGGCTTCGATAAACTCATCTTT.

This clone appeared a few times. This likely came from a read error, as a far larger clone is one base away. Other DNA sequences in the sample encode the same CDR3. The V segment is TRDV1, and no J call was made. Germline CDR1 TSWWSYY, CDR2 QGS. This CDR3 contains 12 residues. The CDR3 DNA reads as TGTGCTCTTGGGGCCGTTTCCCAAAAGCTCATCTTT. Protein sequence: CALGAVSQKLIF.

Remarks on this clone: A read error likely explains this, since a far larger clone differs by one base. This CDR3 is also generated by other DNA sequences in the sample. The chain employs TRDV1 and TRDJ1; 9 positions match TRDD3. The J gene, absent from TCRdb, was called here by matching the DNA to germline. The germline gives CDR1 TSWWSYY, CDR2 QGS. CDR3 length: 23 residues. CDR3 in DNA: TGTGCCCTTGGGGAACTAATATCCCTACCTTATAACTGGGGGAAAAGGGGTGTTGATAAACTCATCTTT. Its translation: CALGELISLPYNWGKRGVDKLIF.

V gene TRDV3 combines with J gene TRDJ1; tentative D call: TRDD3 (5 bases). TCRdb records no J gene; here it was assigned by comparing the DNA to germline. The CDR3 runs 16 residues. With 4 bases removed from V and 0 bases from J, the gap between germline ends came to 21 bases. From germline, CDR1 is TVYSNPD and CDR2 GDNSRS (reference sequence). The CDR3 loop is CASYSGGTGYTDKLIF. CDR3 nucleotides: TGTGCCTCGTATTCCGGGGGTACTGGTTACACCGATAAACTCATCTTT. The full variable domain, its missing parts supplied by reference TRDV3 and TRDJ1, is CDKVTQSSPDQTVASGSEVVLLCTYDTVYSNPDLFWYRIRPDYSFQFVFYGDNSRSEGADFTQGRFSVKHILTQKAFHLVISPVRTEDSATYYCASYSGGTGYTDKLIFGKGTRVTVEP.

Only a few counts were recorded for this clone. This DNA translates differently at residue 18 from the TCRdb protein, which is that of a much larger clone; a read error is likely, and the protein shown is the DNA's own translation. The genes are TRDV1 and TRDJ1; TRDD3 matches at 10 bases. Matching the DNA to germline supplied the J gene, which TCRdb does not give. The CDR3 sequence is 22 residues long. In germline, CDR1 is TSWWSYY, CDR2 QGS. CDR3: CALGEPSFRTLTGGSYTGKLIF. The CDR3 nucleotides read TGTGCTCTTGGGGAACCTTCCTTCCGAACCCTAACTGGGGGATCGTACACCGGTAAACTCATCTTT.

Notes on this clone: The amino acid sequence in TCRdb belongs to a much larger clone and departs from this DNA's translation at residue 3, likely a sequencing read error; the sequence shown is translated from the DNA. The chain combines TRDV2 with TRDJ1; unclear D gene. TCRdb carries no J gene annotation; the J gene was assigned here by matching the DNA with germline. CDR1 is GEAIGNYY and CDR2 is EKD in the germline V gene. The CDR3 spans 15 residues. CDR3 in DNA: TGTGCCCGTGACACCTTAACAAACCAAGACCCCAAACTCATCTTT. Translation gives CARDTLTNQDPKLIF.

The sample holds many counts of this clone. Additional DNA sequences in this sample encode the identical CDR3. The chain combines TRDV1 with TRDJ1; 13 nucleotides align to TRDD3. The CDR3 extends over 21 amino acids. The germline V gene encodes CDR1 TSWWSYY and CDR2 QGS. Trimming took 5 bases from V and 1 from J; bases not matched to a gene: 19. Written as DNA, the CDR3 is TGTGCTCTTGGGAACCTAAGATGGGTTCTACTGGGGGATACGGTCACCGATAAACTCATCTTT. This encodes CALGNLRWVLLGDTVTDKLIF.

This clone was seen a handful of times. This likely stems from a read error, as it lies one base from a far larger clone. The sample carries other DNA sequences with the same CDR3. The V gene is TRDV2, the J gene TRDJ1; 8 bases are a match to TRDD3. The J gene is absent in TCRdb and was assigned here via DNA matching to germline. Germline V gives CDR1 GEAIGNYY, CDR2 EKD. V dropped 5 bases and J dropped 2; count of bases not matched to a gene: 12. This CDR3 is 16 amino acids long. For the CDR3, the DNA is TGTGCCTGTGTCCCACTAGGGGATACTGAGACCGATAAACTCATCTTT. Amino acids: CACVPLGDTETDKLIF.

To note about this clone: TCRdb lists the protein of a much larger clone for this DNA, which differs at residue 6, so this is likely a read error; the protein given here is translated from the DNA itself. V gene TRDV2 combines with J gene TRDJ3; 10 bases fit TRDD3. The J gene, absent from TCRdb, was called here by matching the DNA to germline. The CDR3 is 19 amino acids. The junction had 5 bases not matched to a gene; V was cut back by 1 base and J by 0 bases. Germline V CDR1 and CDR2: GEAIGNYY, EKD. The CDR3 region is CACDTTPGGYSWDTRQMFF. CDR3 DNA: TGTGCCTGTGACACTACTCCTGGGGGATACTCCTGGGACACCCGACAGATGTTTTTC.

This clone was found a few times. A single base is all that separates this from a far larger clone, so a read error is likely. Within the sample, other DNA sequences also encode this same CDR3. The chain joins TRDV1 to TRDJ1; 7 nucleotides match TRDD3. TCRdb gives no J gene; it was assigned here by matching the DNA to germline. Germline assignment: CDR1 TSWWSYY and CDR2 QGS. CDR3 length: 15 amino acids. The V and J ends lost 5 bases and 0 bases, in that order; junction bases with no gene match: 6. The CDR3 DNA sequence: TGTGCTCTTGGGAATGGGGGACTCTACACCGATAAACTCATCTTT. This codes for CALGNGGLYTDKLIF.

In this sample, this clone turned up a few times. The TCRdb record carries a much larger clone's protein, which differs from this DNA's translation at residue 12; a read error is the likely cause, and the protein listed here is the DNA translation. The chain is built from TRDV2 and TRDJ1; weak D call: TRDD3 (6 bases). Matching the DNA to germline supplied the J gene, which TCRdb does not give. This CDR3 contains 16 residues. Germline V lookup: CDR1 GEAIGNYY, CDR2 EKD. The CDR3 coding sequence is TGTGCCTGTGACACCGTGGGGGCCTCGTACACCGAGAAACTCATCTTT. Translated, it gives CACDTVGASYTEKLIF.

This clone was detected a few times. V gene TRDV1 combines with J gene TRDJ1; TRDD3 agrees at 11 bases. TCRdb is silent on the J gene; assignment here came from matching the DNA to germline. The CDR3 contains 17 residues. The V gene's germline CDR1 is TSWWSYY and CDR2 QGS. V shed 1 base, J shed 10 bases, and the junction held 14 bases outside the gene matches. CDR3 nucleotide sequence: TGTGCTCTTGGGGAACAAAGGGGGTGGGGGATACGCGTGGCACTCATCTTT. As protein: CALGEQRGWGIRVALIF.

With regard to this clone: A read error likely explains why the TCRdb protein, taken from a much larger clone, differs from this DNA's translation at residue 5; the protein shown is translated from the DNA. The chain recombines TRDV1 with TRDJ1; 9 bases line up with TRDD3. Germline V gene sequence: CDR1 TSWWSYY, CDR2 QGS. With 5 bases clipped from V and 0 bases from J, the junction kept 25 bases outside the gene matches. The length of the CDR3 is 22 residues. CDR3 sequence: CALGKPMGHPTGGRLYTDKLIF. The CDR3 DNA follows: TGTGCTCTTGGGAAACCTATGGGCCATCCTACTGGGGGACGTCTGTACACCGATAAACTCATCTTT.

This clone was seen more than once but under ten times. The TCRdb protein comes from a much larger clone and disagrees with this DNA's translation at residue 5, likely due to a read error; the protein given here is derived from the DNA. The chain links TRDV2 to TRDJ1, with 7 bases matching TRDD2. Because TCRdb records no J gene, it was assigned here through a match of the DNA to germline. Germline loops: CDR1 GEAIGNYY, CDR2 EKD. V lost 3 bases to trimming and J lost 0 bases; unmatched junction nucleotides: 27. This CDR3 is 22 amino acids long. CDR3 bases: TGTGCCTGTGACGCCGTCTTCCTAAGCCCTACTGGCCCCCGGGCGGACACCGATAAACTCATCTTT. Translation: CACDAVFLSPTGPRADTDKLIF.

This clone was counted between two and nine times. TCRdb shows a much larger clone's protein in place of this DNA's translation, and the two differ at residue 18, likely through a read error; the protein shown is translated from the DNA. This chain joins TRDV1 and TRDJ1; D not certain. Germline-derived CDR1 and CDR2 are TSWWSYY and QGS. The CDR3 contains 19 residues. CDR3 sequence reads: CALGELPEPGSGYTNKLTF. The CDR3 coding sequence is TGTGCTCTTGGGGAACTACCCGAACCGGGGTCCGGGTACACCAATAAACTCACCTTT.

On this clone itself: A read error likely explains this, since a far larger clone differs by one base. The sample contains more than one DNA sequence encoding this CDR3. The chain couples TRDV1 to TRDJ1; TRDD3 is a possible D gene (5 bases). The CDR3 consists of 16 residues. The germline CDR1 and CDR2 sequences are TSWWSYY and QGS. In nucleotides, the CDR3 is TGTGCGCTTGGGGAACCCCACGGTGAAGGAACCGATAAACTCATCTTT. Protein product: CALGEPHGEGTDKLIF.

This clone has only a few counts. The likely explanation is a read error, given a far larger clone one base away. Other nucleotide sequences from this sample produce the same CDR3. The chain uses TRDV1 and TRDJ1, with D tentatively TRDD3 (6 bases). Here the J gene came from matching the DNA to germline, since TCRdb omits it. There are 23 residues in the CDR3. Germline CDR1 reads TSWWSYY; CDR2 reads QGS. The CDR3 loop reads CALGELPLLSNPWGSHYTDKLIF. In nucleotides, the CDR3 is TGTGCTCTTGGGGAACTTCCATTACTTTCGAACCCTTGGGGATCCCATTACACTGATAAACTCATCTTT.

This clone was picked up a small number of times. Germline and junction disagree at one end, which may indicate a read error. The rearrangement links TRDV1 to TRDJ1, with 11 bases aligning to TRDD3. The J gene comes from matching the DNA to germline here; TCRdb lacks it. Germline V lookup: CDR1 TSWWSYY, CDR2 QGS. The length of the CDR3 is 18 residues. The chain's CDR3 is CALGDHSAYWGITDKLIF. DNA for the CDR3: TGCGCTCTTGGGGACCACTCCGCTTACTGGGGGATAACCGATAAACTCATCTTT.

This clone has more than one count but fewer than ten. This probably arose from a read error, given a far larger clone one base away. Other DNA sequences in this sample translate to the same CDR3. This chain's CDR3 is CACDTGGHPTAQLFF. The CDR3 DNA sequence: TGTGCCTGTGACACTGGGGGTCATCCGACAGCACAACTCTTCTTT. The chain couples TRDV2 to TRDJ2; possibly TRDD3 for D (6 bases). Here the J gene was assigned by germline matching of the DNA, as TCRdb has none. Germline CDR1 GEAIGNYY, CDR2 EKD. Trimming shortened V by 1 base and J by 4 bases, and 12 bases separated the two germline ends. The CDR3 is 15 amino acids.